Listed here are 27 T cell receptor beta chains from one sample, sequenced in a study of blood T cell repertoires in COVID-19. Assay: immunoSEQ multiplex PCR; the TCRdb copy retains only in-frame clones and omits some. The sample carries 110,000 to 150,000 clones, around four fifths recorded once. Sequenced material: peripheral blood. The receptor set was obtained from a human donor in a cohort sampled during active COVID-19.

This clone was detected once. J is TRBJ1-4 and V is TRBV7-2; D perhaps matches TRBD1 (5 bases). The CDR3 is 15 amino acids. V lost 6 bases and J 4 bases, leaving 15 bases between the germline ends. Germline V gene data show CDR1 as SGHTA and CDR2 as FQGNSA. CDR3 residues: CASSYGQGINEKLFF. In DNA, the CDR3 is TGTGCCAGCAGTTACGGTCAGGGAATTAATGAAAAACTGTTTTTT.

The V gene is TRBV2, the J gene TRBJ1-4; D unclear. The CDR3 extends over 15 amino acids. The germline CDR1 and CDR2 sequences are SNHLY and FYNNEI. Between the trimmed V and J ends, which lost 2 bases and 0 bases, there was a span of 7 bases. The CDR3 spells CASSEMRATNEKLFF. In DNA, the CDR3 is TGTGCCAGCAGTGAAATGCGTGCAACTAATGAAAAACTGTTTTTT.

The chain recombines TRBV11-1 with TRBJ2-3; 10 positions agree with TRBD1. The germline V gene encodes CDR1 SGHAT and CDR2 FQDESV (reference sequence). V gave up 1 base and J gave up 6 bases; unmatched junction bases: 1. This CDR3 is 14 amino acids long. CDR3 region: CASSLEGQGDTQYF. CDR3 DNA sequence: TGTGCCAGCAGCTTAGAGGGACAGGGGGATACGCAGTATTTT.

V is TRBV25-1 and J is TRBJ2-2, with unresolved D. V was clipped by 8 bases and J by 3 bases, with 7 bases between them. Per the germline V gene, CDR1 is MGHDK and CDR2 is SYGVNS. The CDR3 totals 12 residues. CDR3: CASRRDTGELFF. The CDR3 DNA follows: TGTGCCAGCCGCCGGGACACCGGGGAGCTGTTTTTT.

The chain couples TRBV4-1 to TRBJ1-4, with TRBD1 matching 8 bases. Per the germline V gene, CDR1 is MGHRA and CDR2 is YSYEKL. The CDR3 is 16 amino acids. The J segment lost 4 bases and the V segment lost 0 bases, leaving 4 bases of the junction unmatched. CDR3 loop: CASSQDRDRGNEKLFF. The CDR3 DNA reads as TGCGCCAGCAGCCAAGATCGTGACAGGGGTAATGAAAAACTGTTTTTT.

The chain uses TRBV3-1 (or the pseudogene TRBV3-2) and TRBJ1-4; the match to TRBD1 covers 7 bases. The CDR3 totals 16 residues. Germline CDR1 reads LGHDT; CDR2 reads YNNKEL (reference sequence). The junction had 11 bases not matched to a gene; V was cut back by 4 bases and J by 6 bases. CDR3 protein: CASSPTARGPDEKLFF. CDR3 bases: TGTGCCAGCAGCCCAACAGCGAGGGGGCCGGATGAAAAACTGTTTTTT.

This clone has only one observation. At one end the junction does not follow the germline gene, possibly because of a read error. J is TRBJ2-3 and V is TRBV7-7, with a tentative D call TRBD2 (5 bases). The CDR3 contains 15 residues. Germline CDR1 reads SSHAT; CDR2 reads FNYEAQ (reference sequence). The CDR3 sequence: CASSLNPGEGDTQYF. In nucleotides, the CDR3 is TGTGCTAGCAGCTTAAATCCGGGTGAGGGAGATACGCAGTATTTT.

The V gene is TRBV19, the J gene TRBJ2-5, with D possibly TRBD1 on 6 matching bases. CDR1 and CDR2 from the germline V gene are LNHDA and SQIVND (reference sequence). The CDR3 extends over 15 amino acids. V was pared by 6 bases and J by 4 bases, with 18 bases between. Written as DNA, the CDR3 is TGTGCCAGTAGCCAACTGGGCCTAGGGGGAGAGACCCAGTACTTC. Its translation: CASSQLGLGGETQYF.

The genes are TRBV7-8 and TRBJ2-7; 10 bases map to TRBD1. CDR3 length: 16 amino acids. Trimming cost V 4 bases and J 0 bases; bases outside gene matches: 6. The germline V gene encodes CDR1 SGHVS and CDR2 FQNEAQ. The CDR3 DNA is TGTGCCAGCAGCTCCGACCGGACAGGGGGCTCCTACGAGCAGTACTTC. Encoded protein: CASSSDRTGGSYEQYF. Combining the CDR3 with reference TRBV7-8 and TRBJ2-7 gives the whole variable domain GAGVSQSPRYKVAKRGQDVALRCDPISGHVSLFWYQQALGQGPEFLTYFQNEAQLDKSGLPSDRFFAERPEGSVSTLKIQRTQQEDSAVYLCASSSDRTGGSYEQYFGPGTRLTVT.

The rearrangement uses TRBV11-2 and TRBJ1-1; TRBD1 matches at 7 bases. The CDR3 consists of 14 residues. Unmatched junction bases numbered 7, after V lost 4 bases and J lost 5 bases. Germline CDR1 and CDR2: SGHAT and FQNNGV. This chain's CDR3 is CASSYNRGVTEAFF. CDR3 nucleotides: TGTGCCAGCAGCTACAACAGGGGTGTAACTGAAGCTTTCTTT.

The gene calls are TRBV18 and TRBJ1-2; 7 bases are a match to TRBD1. The CDR3 contains 14 residues. From germline, CDR1 is KGHSH and CDR2 LQKENI. Unmatched junction bases numbered 9, after V lost 6 bases and J lost 5 bases. The chain's CDR3 is CASSFRDSTYGYTF. Here the CDR3 DNA reads TGTGCCAGCTCGTTCCGGGACAGCACTTATGGCTACACCTTC.

The rearrangement links TRBV19 to TRBJ1-2, with 9 bases fitting TRBD1. Unmatched junction bases numbered 6, after V lost 5 bases and J lost 2 bases. CDR1 and CDR2 from the germline V gene are LNHDA and SQIVND (reference sequence). The CDR3 loop spans 15 amino acids. The CDR3 coding sequence is TGTGCCAGTAGTTTGGGACAGGGACCCAACTATGGCTACACCTTC. Encoded protein: CASSLGQGPNYGYTF.

This clone was recorded only once. The chain joins TRBV11-1 to TRBJ2-3; D remains unclear. Trimming took 5 bases from V and 0 from J, leaving 3 bases between them. CDR1 SGHAT and CDR2 FQDESV come from the germline V gene (reference sequence). The CDR3 consists of 12 residues. CDR3 amino acids: CASSQSTDTQYF. The DNA for the CDR3 is TGTGCCAGCAGCCAGAGCACAGATACGCAGTATTTT.

Concerning this clone: This CDR3 is also generated by other DNA sequences in the sample. This rearrangement joins TRBV19 to TRBJ1-1, with D perhaps TRBD1 (6 bases). From germline, CDR1 is LNHDA and CDR2 SQIVND (reference sequence). CDR3 size: 12 residues. Trimming took off 2 bases at V and 5 bases at J, with 6 bases between the two ends. The CDR3 DNA is TGTGCCAGTAGTATACAGGGGACTGAAGCTTTCTTT. The encoded protein is CASSIQGTEAFF.

The rearrangement uses TRBV11-2 and TRBJ2-5, with D perhaps matching TRBD1 (6 bases). This CDR3 is built from 12 residues. V dropped 5 bases and J dropped 5 bases, with 9 bases sitting between them. Germline CDR1 is SGHAT and CDR2 is FQNNGV. The CDR3 sequence: CASSPQGETQYF. The CDR3 DNA sequence: TGTGCCAGCAGCCCCCAGGGGGAGACCCAGTACTTC.

The chain links TRBV21-1 to TRBJ2-2; the DNA was not compared with TRBD2, the D call given in the table. TRBV21-1 is a pseudogene locus. The CDR3 consists of 21 residues. The CDR3 region has the DNA TGTGCCAGCAGCTCCCCAAGGCCTAGCGGGAGGGCACGGTGGGGCGGCGGGGAGCTGTTTTTT. Its protein is CASSSPRPSGRARWGGGELFF.

The gene calls are TRBV3-1 (or the pseudogene TRBV3-2) and TRBJ1-1; tentatively, D is TRBD1 (5 bases). The CDR3 contains 15 residues. The ends were cut back, 4 bases at V and 1 base at J, with 13 bases in the middle. The germline V gene has CDR1 LGHDT and CDR2 YNNKEL (reference sequence). The CDR3 loop is CASSPPLGGNTEAFF. In DNA form, the CDR3 reads TGTGCCAGCAGCCCGCCCCTCGGGGGGAACACTGAAGCTTTCTTT.

The chain has TRBV10-3 and TRBJ2-1; D perhaps matches TRBD2 (5 bases). The germline CDR1 and CDR2 sequences are ENHRY and SYGVKD. Trimming pared 11 bases from V and 5 bases from J, leaving 13 bases between. The CDR3 contains 12 residues. The CDR3 sequence: CAARGPHNEQFF. For the CDR3, the DNA is TGTGCCGCCAGAGGGCCTCACAATGAGCAGTTCTTC.

The rearrangement uses TRBV5-8 and TRBJ1-1; D might be TRBD1 (6 bases). V was trimmed by 1 base and J by 5 bases, leaving 18 bases between them. Germline V CDR1 and CDR2: SGHTS, YDEGEE. This CDR3 is 16 amino acids long. For the CDR3, the DNA is TGTGCCAGCAGCTTGACTCGACAGGCGAAAGGTACTGAAGCTTTCTTT. As protein: CASSLTRQAKGTEAFF.

The CDR3 DNA reads as TGTGCCAGTAGTATAACGACTAGCCCAACGATCGAGCAGTTCTTC. Amino acids: CASSITTSPTIEQFF. The chain has TRBV19 and TRBJ2-1; 7 bases align to TRBD2. Germline V gene lookup returns CDR1 LNHDA and CDR2 SQIVND (reference sequence). Unmatched junction bases numbered 11, after V lost 2 bases and J lost 10 bases. CDR3 length equals 15 residues.

The rearrangement uses TRBV4-1 and TRBJ1-2, with 10 bases lining up with TRBD1. This CDR3 contains 15 residues. Trimming removed 6 bases from V and 7 bases from J; junction bases left unmatched: 11. Per germline, CDR1 MGHRA and CDR2 YSYEKL. DNA of the CDR3: TGCGCCAGCAGTCACAGGGACAGGGGAGATGGTGGCTACACCTTC. Translated: CASSHRDRGDGGYTF.

This chain links TRBV4-2 with TRBJ1-6; possible D gene TRBD1, 6 bases. V lost 5 bases, J lost 7 bases, and 9 bases lay in between. The CDR3 has 13 amino acids. Germline V gene sequence: CDR1 LGHNA, CDR2 YNFKEQ. CDR3 bases: TGTGCCAGCAGCAACAGGGCGAATTCACCCCTCCACTTT. It is translated as CASSNRANSPLHF.

V gene TRBV24-1 combines with J gene TRBJ2-5, with a weak D call TRBD1 (6 bases). CDR3 length: 17 amino acids. Germline values: CDR1 KGHDR, CDR2 SFDVKD. V was shortened by 3 bases and J by 4 bases, with 20 bases between the two germline ends. In nucleotides, the CDR3 is TGTGCCACCAGTGATCCACGACCGGGACACCTGCTAGAGACCCAGTACTTC. Protein product: CATSDPRPGHLLETQYF.

The chain links TRBV9 to TRBJ1-3, with D possibly being TRBD1 (6 bases). V shed 0 bases and J shed 2 bases, with 15 bases lying between them. The germline CDR1 and CDR2 sequences are SGDLS and YYNGEE. The CDR3 consists of 17 residues. CDR3 sequence (DNA): TGTGCCAGCAGCGTAGCGGGAGGGGGATTAACTGGAAACACCATATATTTT. The encoded protein is CASSVAGGGLTGNTIYF.

The J gene is TRBJ2-7, the V gene TRBV5-4; 10 bases map to TRBD1. J was trimmed by 4 bases and V by 6 bases; bases with no gene match: 13. CDR3 length: 16 amino acids. Germline assignment: CDR1 SGHNT and CDR2 YYREEE (reference sequence). The CDR3 loop is CASTPTGGASGYEQYF. CDR3 nucleotides: TGTGCCAGCACCCCGACAGGGGGCGCCTCTGGATACGAGCAGTACTTC.

This chain joins TRBV7-8 and TRBJ1-1, with unresolved D. Germline assignment: CDR1 SGHVS and CDR2 FQNEAQ. The ends were cut back, 9 bases at V and 1 base at J, with 12 bases in the middle. CDR3 length equals 13 residues. Here the CDR3 reads CASRGNRNTEAFF. CDR3 sequence (DNA): TGTGCCAGTCGCGGGAACAGGAACACTGAAGCTTTCTTT.

V is TRBV7-8 and J is TRBJ2-7; 12 bases line up with TRBD2. Germline-derived CDR1 and CDR2 are SGHVS and FQNEAQ. The CDR3 totals 16 residues. J gave up 0 bases and V 5 bases, and 5 bases lay outside the gene matches. This CDR3 reads CASSPRTSGTSYEQYF. CDR3 sequence (DNA): TGTGCCAGCAGCCCCCGGACTAGCGGGACCTCCTACGAGCAGTACTTC.